The entry that follows covers one TCR beta chain sequence. Its antigen is undetermined. The sample comes from a study of T cell repertoires in cytomegalovirus infection. Study-wide background: Indications came from public TCR beta signatures; they pointed to CMV infection and to a matching HLA type.

With 2 bases removed from V and 1 base from J, the gap between germline ends came to 20 bases. In germline, CDR1 is SEHNR, CDR2 FQNEAQ (reference sequence). The CDR3 length is 18 residues. TCRdb fed the reads into MiXCR, producing one record per CDR3 protein. The sample holds 700,000 to 850,000 distinct CDR3 sequences; less than 35% are singletons and the top ten take around 11%. Overall study findings and caveats: Cumulative frequency (of public TCR beta family members) identified carriers of CMV plus the relevant HLA. What dominated the ex vivo response were HLA-C-restricted CMV-specific TCR beta clonotypes.

The chain joins TRBV7-9 to TRBJ1-1; D unclear. The source of this sequence is a human donor in good health (CMV status not recorded). Some clones in this sample may be carry-over from other donors' samples. Sequenced here: cultured CD8+ T cells from PBMCs, sampled from culture after CMV antigen stimulation. CDR3 loop: CASSLIKDIGLENTEAFF. The CDR3 DNA is TGTGCCAGCAGCTTAATTAAAGATATCGGGTTGGAGAACACTGAAGCTTTCTTT.